This T cell receptor beta chain originates from a study of T-cell memory formation after mild COVID-19. Across the whole study: Clusters were largely donor specific. Overall study findings and caveats: SARS-CoV-2 specificity of second-wave clones peaking day 37 was unconfirmed. Researchers found some responding clones in pre-infection memory, a sign that cross-reactive memory joined. CD4+ contracting clones were found mainly in CM and EM, and CD8+ ones in EMRA.

The sample holds a few counts of this clonotype. Antigen specificity is unknown. From the 5' RACE reads, TCRdb called clonotypes with MiXCR, one entry per CDR3 protein. The table records around 110,000 distinct CDR3 sequences, about 17% of them present only once. This CDR3 is built from 14 residues. Germline V gene sequence: CDR1 SEHNR, CDR2 FQNEAQ (reference sequence). V lost 5 bases and J lost 2, with 13 bases in between. The V call is TRBV7-9, the J call TRBJ2-7, with D hard to call. The specimen sequenced was PBMCs or a T cell subset sorted from them (not recorded which). This TCR came from an adult woman who had mild COVID-19 (a few samples of this study predate the infection). Cell type and time point are not known. CDR3 nucleotide sequence: TGTGCCAGCAGCGGGGTCCCAGCCCCCTACGAGCAGTACTTC. Amino acids: CASSGVPAPYEQYF.